Shown below are 16 T cell receptor beta chains from a single sample sequenced in a study of CD8+ T cells in alopecia areata. In each case, RNA was isolated and then reverse transcribed into cDNA as the sequencing template. TCRdb keeps only in-frame clones here, not all; method: immunoSEQ multiplex PCR. This table holds some 220,000 clones, about 58% found once. The sample's treatment: oral pan-JAK inhibitor, 5-10 mg twice daily. Sequencing was performed on CD4+ T cells sorted from blood, taken at week 4, from a patient treated with tofacitinib. All receptors come from a human donor with alopecia areata.

The rearrangement links TRBV29-1 to TRBJ1-1, with no clear D. With 5 bases removed from V and 2 bases from J, the gap between germline ends came to 3 bases. The CDR3 runs 10 residues. The V gene's germline CDR1 is SQVTM and CDR2 ANQGSEA. This CDR3 is CSVYNTEAFF. The CDR3 coding sequence is TGCAGCGTTTATAACACTGAAGCTTTCTTT.

This sequence joins TRBV27 and TRBJ1-1, with D perhaps TRBD1 (5 bases). This CDR3 contains 15 residues. Trimming shortened V by 4 bases and J by 4 bases, and 16 bases separated the two germline ends. Germline CDR1 reads MNHEY; CDR2 reads SMNVEV (reference sequence). CDR3 coding DNA: TGTGCCAGCAGTTCCACCACGGGACGAGGCACTGAAGCTTTCTTT. Protein sequence: CASSSTTGRGTEAFF.

This clone was seen more than once but under ten times. V and J are TRBV9 and TRBJ1-5, with D possibly being TRBD1 (5 bases). The CDR3 contains 18 residues. Germline values: CDR1 SGDLS, CDR2 YYNGEE. V shed 4 bases and J shed 0 bases, with 20 bases lying between them. The DNA of the CDR3 is TGTGCCAGCAGCCCGGTAGGGGCAGGCCAGAATAGCAATCAGCCCCAGCATTTT. Translated, it gives CASSPVGAGQNSNQPQHF.

In its sample, this clone was seen a few times. The chain couples TRBV7-2 to TRBJ2-3, with D tentatively TRBD1 (5 bases). V lost 0 bases, J lost 2 bases, and 15 bases lay in between. Germline assignment: CDR1 SGHTA and CDR2 FQGNSA. This CDR3 has 17 residues. CDR3 in amino acids: CASSLARGTGLTDTQYF. CDR3 nucleotide sequence: TGTGCCAGCAGCTTAGCGCGCGGCACAGGTCTCACAGATACGCAGTATTTT.

The DNA of the CDR3 is TGTGCCAGCAGCTTAGTCGGCCAGACCACCGGGGAGCTGTTTTTT. Translation: CASSLVGQTTGELFF. The rearrangement uses TRBV7-8 and TRBJ2-2; D gene unclear. Deletions cut 1 base from V and 4 bases from J, with 10 bases between. CDR1 is SGHVS, CDR2 FQNEAQ, per germline. This CDR3 comprises 15 residues. Looking up the rest from reference TRBV7-8 and TRBJ2-2 gives the full variable domain: GAGVSQSPRYKVAKRGQDVALRCDPISGHVSLFWYQQALGQGPEFLTYFQNEAQLDKSGLPSDRFFAERPEGSVSTLKIQRTQQEDSAVYLCASSLVGQTTGELFFGEGSRLTVL.

This chain connects TRBV6-1 to TRBJ2-3, with 11 nucleotides matching TRBD1. With V trimmed by 5 bases and J by 5 bases, 6 bases remained unmatched. This CDR3 region has 15 residues. CDR1 is MNHNS, CDR2 SASEGT, per germline. The CDR3 is CASSPRTGGGDTQYF. CDR3 DNA: TGTGCCAGCAGTCCCCGGACAGGGGGCGGAGATACGCAGTATTTT.

The chain joins TRBV9 to TRBJ2-3; D is uncertain. Germline loops: CDR1 SGDLS, CDR2 YYNGEE. V was trimmed by 0 bases and J by 5 bases, leaving 10 bases between them. The CDR3 is 14 amino acids. The CDR3 here is CASSVVSGLDTQYF. The CDR3, as DNA: TGTGCCAGCAGCGTAGTCTCAGGATTAGATACGCAGTATTTT.

The gene calls are TRBV5-6 and TRBJ2-7; D may be TRBD1 (5 bases). V dropped 0 bases and J dropped 1 base, with 11 bases sitting between them. The CDR3 is 15 amino acids. CDR1 is SGHDT and CDR2 is YYEEEE in the germline V gene. DNA of the CDR3: TGTGCCAGCAGCTTGGGACAGACGAATTCCTACGAGCAGTACTTC. Protein sequence: CASSLGQTNSYEQYF.

The chain links TRBV4-3 to TRBJ1-2; D not certain. V was shortened by 0 bases and J by 8 bases, with 4 bases between the two germline ends. This CDR3 spans 11 amino acids. Germline CDR1 LGHNA, CDR2 YSLEER. The CDR3 nucleotides read TGCGCCAGCAGCCAAGAGGACGGCTACACCTTC. Protein sequence: CASSQEDGYTF.

The gene calls are TRBV7-8 and TRBJ2-1; 7 nucleotides line up with TRBD1. The CDR3 runs 15 residues. Germline-derived CDR1 and CDR2 are SGHVS and FQNEAQ. The junction had 9 bases not matched to a gene; V was cut back by 5 bases and J by 5 bases. CDR3 in amino acids: CASSLSGTANNEQFF. The CDR3 coding sequence is TGTGCCAGCAGCCTATCCGGGACAGCGAACAATGAGCAGTTCTTC.

The V and J genes are TRBV5-4 and TRBJ2-7, with D hard to call. The V end lost 0 bases, the J end lost 4 bases, and 14 bases lay between the germline ends. Germline V CDR1 and CDR2: SGHNT, YYREEE (reference sequence). CDR3 length: 15 residues. The CDR3 reads CASSLGSRQTYEQYF. The CDR3 DNA reads TGTGCCAGCAGCTTGGGGTCGCGACAAACATACGAGCAGTACTTC.

The chain employs TRBV29-1 and TRBJ1-2; 7 bases are shared with TRBD1. CDR3 length: 14 amino acids. V gave up 3 bases and J gave up 0 bases; unmatched junction bases: 4. Per germline, CDR1 SQVTM and CDR2 ANQGSEA. CDR3 DNA: TGCAGCGTTGACCTGGGACAGTCTAACTATGGCTACACCTTC. It codes for CSVDLGQSNYGYTF.

DNA for the CDR3: TGTGCCAGCAGATCCCTCTCGGGACAACAAGAGACCCAGTACTTC. Protein product: CASRSLSGQQETQYF. The chain joins TRBV11-2 to TRBJ2-5; D is perhaps TRBD1 (6 bases). The V and J ends lost 6 bases and 2 bases respectively, with 16 bases between them. Germline CDR1 reads SGHAT; CDR2 reads FQNNGV. This CDR3 has 15 residues.

This clone was seen only a few times. This sequence joins TRBV7-9 and TRBJ2-3; 9 bases agree with TRBD2. V dropped 4 bases and J dropped 7; count of bases not matched to a gene: 0. Germline lookup yields CDR1 SEHNR and CDR2 FQNEAQ (reference sequence). The CDR3 spans 12 residues. The CDR3 region is CASSSSGNTQYF. CDR3 in DNA: TGTGCCAGCAGCTCTAGCGGGAATACGCAGTATTTT.

This chain uses TRBV30 with TRBJ1-2; D is undetermined. This CDR3 contains 11 residues. Germline-derived CDR1 and CDR2 are GTSNPN and SVGIG (reference sequence). V lost 3 bases and J lost 3, with 5 bases in between. The CDR3 spells CAWRRDYGYTF. The CDR3 DNA reads as TGTGCCTGGAGGAGGGACTATGGCTACACCTTC.

This chain uses TRBV10-3 with TRBJ2-6; D ambiguous. The CDR3 spans 12 residues. V lost 10 bases and J 4 bases, leaving 8 bases between the germline ends. Germline CDR1 is ENHRY and CDR2 is SYGVKD. The CDR3 region is CATSSGANVLTF. CDR3 DNA sequence: TGTGCCACCTCGAGCGGGGCCAACGTCCTGACTTTC.